The 23 T cell receptor beta chains below come from one sample, sequenced in a study of T cells in Graves' hyperthyroidism and ophthalmopathy. Amplified regions were TCR beta CDR3 sequences from RNA transcripts. TCR CDR3 regions were first amplified by RT-PCR with HTBI primers. Using its own MiXCR run on the multiplex PCR reads, TCRdb lists one record per CDR3 protein. The sample has 330,000 or so distinct CDR3 sequences, around a fifth seen once. The sequenced sample was blood. Source of these receptors: a man aged 50-60 years with Graves' ophthalmopathy.

Written as DNA, the CDR3 is TGCGCCAGCAGCCAAGGGGTTCTCAGGCGGGAGGTGTCGTACAATGAGCAGTTCTTC. Translation: CASSQGVLRREVSYNEQFF. The gene calls are TRBV4-1 and TRBJ2-1, with 8 bases aligning to TRBD2. Germline values: CDR1 MGHRA, CDR2 YSYEKL. Germline trimming cut 1 base from V and 4 bases from J; bases unmatched to any gene: 15. The CDR3 runs to 19 residues.

This chain connects TRBV5-1 to TRBJ1-4; 7 nucleotides line up with TRBD1. The germline CDR1 and CDR2 sequences are SGHRS and YFSETQ. CDR3 length equals 15 residues. Losses at the gene ends were 4 bases for V and 2 bases for J; bases not matched to a gene: 5. The CDR3 DNA follows: TGCGCCAGCAGCCCCCGGGGACAGACTAATGAAAAACTGTTTTTT. Protein product: CASSPRGQTNEKLFF. The entire variable domain, with the rest obtained from reference TRBV5-1 and TRBJ1-4, is as follows: KAGVTQTPRYLIKTRGQQVTLSCSPISGHRSVSWYQQTPGQGLQFLFEYFSETQRNKGNFPGRFSGRQFSNSRSEMNVSTLELGDSALYLCASSPRGQTNEKLFFGSGTQLSVL.

This clonotype has at least ten counts. CDR3: CASSRGQMNTEAFF. The CDR3 coding sequence is TGTGCCAGCAGCCGGGGACAGATGAACACTGAAGCTTTCTTT. The chain uses TRBV3-1 and TRBJ1-1; 7 positions match TRBD1. Germline V gene data show CDR1 as LGHDT and CDR2 as YNNKEL (reference sequence). The CDR3 is 14 amino acids. J gave up 0 bases and V 4 bases, and 2 bases lay outside the gene matches.

This clonotype was seen a handful of times. This chain connects TRBV5-1 to TRBJ2-3; 12 bases agree with TRBD2. The CDR3 runs 18 residues. J gave up 0 bases and V 0 bases, and 5 bases lay outside the gene matches. Per the germline V gene, CDR1 is SGHRS and CDR2 is YFSETQ. DNA of the CDR3: TGCGCCAGCAGCTTGGGACTAGCGGGAGTACGTAGCACAGATACGCAGTATTTT. It encodes CASSLGLAGVRSTDTQYF.

This clonotype has at least ten counts. This chain connects TRBV7-2 to TRBJ2-7, with TRBD2 as a possible D gene (6 bases). Germline V lookup: CDR1 SGHTA, CDR2 FQGNSA. The CDR3 is 13 amino acids. V shed 2 bases and J shed 5 bases, with 10 bases lying between them. CDR3: CASSLRGGHEQYF. In DNA form, the CDR3 reads TGTGCCAGCAGCTTACGGGGAGGACACGAGCAGTACTTC.

This clonotype was counted many times. The chain is built from TRBV2 and TRBJ1-5; no firm D call. Trimming removed 7 bases from V and 2 bases from J, with 12 bases in between. The CDR3 sequence is 14 residues long. Germline V gene sequence: CDR1 SNHLY, CDR2 FYNNEI. The CDR3 nucleotides are TGTGCCAGCACCCCTGGGGAAGGCAATCAGCCCCAGCATTTT. This encodes CASTPGEGNQPQHF.

This clonotype was recorded at least ten times. The rearrangement uses TRBV30 and TRBJ1-5; D possibly corresponds to TRBD1 (6 bases). Germline CDR1 and CDR2: GTSNPN and SVGIG (reference sequence). Trimming shortened V by 2 bases and J by 6 bases, and 14 bases separated the two germline ends. The CDR3 runs 14 residues. The CDR3 loop reads CAWSFTGNVQPQHF. The CDR3 nucleotides are TGTGCCTGGAGTTTTACAGGGAACGTTCAGCCCCAGCATTTT.

The rearrangement uses TRBV7-2 and TRBJ2-7; possible D gene TRBD1, 5 bases. CDR1 SGHTA and CDR2 FQGNSA come from the germline V gene. V was cut by 1 base and J by 3 bases, with 7 bases left in between. The length of the CDR3 is 13 residues. The CDR3 is CASSLDRFYEQYF. The CDR3 coding sequence is TGTGCCAGCAGCTTAGACAGGTTCTACGAGCAGTACTTC.

The chain couples TRBV27 to TRBJ2-3, with TRBD2 matching 10 bases. Germline V lookup: CDR1 MNHEY, CDR2 SMNVEV (reference sequence). The CDR3 runs to 18 residues. Trimming took 0 bases from V and 3 from J; bases not matched to a gene: 9. The CDR3 DNA reads as TGTGCCAGCAGTTTATCGAGCGGGAGGGCCGGTAGGACAGATACGCAGTATTTT. The encoded protein is CASSLSSGRAGRTDTQYF.

This clonotype was counted a single time. The chain joins TRBV19 to TRBJ1-1; D is unclear. V shed 1 base and J shed 0 bases, with 12 bases lying between them. The CDR3 spans 16 residues. Germline V lookup: CDR1 LNHDA, CDR2 SQIVND (reference sequence). The CDR3 spells CASSIGKGRLNTEAFF. DNA for the CDR3: TGTGCCAGTAGTATAGGAAAGGGCAGATTGAACACTGAAGCTTTCTTT.

The rearrangement links TRBV9 to TRBJ1-1; no reliable D call. The CDR3 contains 14 residues. CDR1 is SGDLS and CDR2 is YYNGEE in the germline V gene. With 4 bases removed from V and 1 base from J, the gap between germline ends came to 11 bases. The CDR3 here is CASSSHGRNTEAFF. CDR3 nucleotide sequence: TGTGCCAGCAGCTCCCATGGACGGAACACTGAAGCTTTCTTT.

The CDR3 bases are TGTGCCAGCAGTTTATCGGAAACTAGCGGCTACAATGAGCAGTTCTTC. It translates to CASSLSETSGYNEQFF. The rearrangement uses TRBV27 and TRBJ2-1; 8 nucleotides align to TRBD2. CDR1 and CDR2 from the germline V gene are MNHEY and SMNVEV (reference sequence). V dropped 0 bases and J dropped 3; count of bases not matched to a gene: 4. The CDR3 has 16 amino acids.

Many counts were recorded for this clonotype. The chain links TRBV20-1 to TRBJ2-1; TRBD2 aligns across 11 bases. The CDR3 length is 19 residues. Unmatched junction bases numbered 11, after V lost 1 base and J lost 0 bases. CDR1 DFQATT and CDR2 SNEGSKA come from the germline V gene (reference sequence). CDR3 coding DNA: TGCAGTGCTAGAGGAGTGCTAGCGGGAGGATCCCTCTCCTACAATGAGCAGTTCTTC. Protein product: CSARGVLAGGSLSYNEQFF.

This clonotype has more than one count but fewer than ten. This chain joins TRBV7-9 and TRBJ2-1; 9 bases fit TRBD2. Germline V gene lookup returns CDR1 SEHNR and CDR2 FQNEAQ (reference sequence). J lost 5 bases, V lost 4 bases, and 6 bases had no gene match. The CDR3 runs to 15 residues. The CDR3 is CASSSSGRRNNEQFF. The CDR3 DNA reads TGTGCCAGCAGCTCAAGCGGGAGGCGGAACAATGAGCAGTTCTTC.

V usage is TRBV29-1 and J usage is TRBJ2-1; D remains ambiguous. CDR3 length equals 12 residues. V was cut by 4 bases and J by 8 bases, with 12 bases left in between. CDR1 SQVTM and CDR2 ANQGSEA come from the germline V gene. This chain's CDR3 is CSVVTPIDEQFF. The CDR3 DNA sequence: TGCAGCGTTGTGACTCCTATCGATGAGCAGTTCTTC.

The gene calls are TRBV3-1 and TRBJ2-6, with 12 bases fitting TRBD2. V was pared by 3 bases and J by 1 base, with 7 bases of the junction left unmatched. Germline V gives CDR1 LGHDT, CDR2 YNNKEL (reference sequence). The CDR3 contains 19 residues. CDR3 coding DNA: TGTGCCAGCAGCCAGCGTACCGGGACTAGCGGGTCTGGGGCCAACGTCCTGACTTTC. Amino acids: CASSQRTGTSGSGANVLTF.

This chain joins TRBV9 and TRBJ2-5, with TRBD2 matching over 9 bases. This CDR3 has 17 residues. V was clipped by 3 bases and J by 1 base; unmatched bases: 10. Per the germline V gene, CDR1 is SGDLS and CDR2 is YYNGEE. The CDR3 nucleotides are TGTGCCAGCAGCGGGGGTAGCGGGGGCCTGCCCCAAGAGACCCAGTACTTC. Translated, it gives CASSGGSGGLPQETQYF.

This sequence joins TRBV10-3 and TRBJ1-6; D is perhaps TRBD1 (5 bases). V was pared by 0 bases and J by 4 bases, with 10 bases between. The CDR3 runs 16 residues. Germline-derived CDR1 and CDR2 are ENHRY and SYGVKD. The DNA for the CDR3 is TGTGCCATCAGTGAGTCGCCAGGGAGGTATAATTCACCCCTCCACTTT. Translating it yields CAISESPGRYNSPLHF.

CDR3 sequence reads: CASSANLGFGQPQHF. The CDR3 DNA sequence: TGTGCCAGCAGCGCGAATTTGGGGTTTGGACAGCCCCAGCATTTT. The chain employs TRBV5-4 and TRBJ1-5; D is undetermined. The CDR3 length is 15 residues. V lost 4 bases and J 7 bases, leaving 18 bases between the germline ends. Looked up from germline, CDR1 is SGHNT and CDR2 is YYREEE (reference sequence).

The chain couples TRBV3-1 to TRBJ2-5; D perhaps matches TRBD2 (5 bases). Germline assignment: CDR1 LGHDT and CDR2 YNNKEL (reference sequence). V gave up 9 bases and J gave up 4 bases, with 12 bases separating them. The CDR3 is 12 amino acids. CDR3 DNA sequence: TGTGCCAGTACGGGAATTGGAGAGACCCAGTACTTC. It codes for CASTGIGETQYF.

This clonotype was observed many times. The chain combines TRBV20-1 with TRBJ2-7; tentatively, D is TRBD1 or TRBD2 (6 bases each). The germline gives CDR1 DFQATT, CDR2 SNEGSKA (reference sequence). CDR3 length: 12 residues. The ends were cut back, 5 bases at V and 7 bases at J, with 15 bases in the middle. The CDR3 bases are TGCAGTGCTGTCGGGGGCCGGGAGGAGCAGTACTTC. It yields the protein CSAVGGREEQYF.

This clonotype has a handful of counts. The chain recombines TRBV20-1 with TRBJ1-5; D unclear. The V end was cut by 3 bases, the J end by 1 base, with 13 bases between. The CDR3 has 15 residues. Germline V gene sequence: CDR1 DFQATT, CDR2 SNEGSKA (reference sequence). The CDR3 reads CSARAGQTSNQPQHF. CDR3 DNA: TGCAGTGCTAGGGCGGGCCAAACGAGCAATCAGCCCCAGCATTTT.

The genes are TRBV4-1 and TRBJ2-7, with TRBD2 as a possible D gene (5 bases). Germline V gives CDR1 MGHRA, CDR2 YSYEKL. This CDR3 has 16 residues. V gave up 0 bases and J gave up 3 bases, with 15 bases separating them. CDR3 DNA sequence: TGCGCCAGCAGCCAAGATGGAGCGGCCCCCCTCTACGAGCAGTACTTC. Protein product: CASSQDGAAPLYEQYF.